The source of this TCR beta chain is a study of shared clonotypes between healthy human individuals. Overall study: Aged between 18 and 49, the donors were two women and three men. Each donor's CD8 memory used one plate, CD8 naive two, each CD4 subset three. Study-wide results and caveats: In general, naive subsets displayed greater estimated richness than memory subsets did.

Concerning this clone: Its antigen remains unidentified. Other DNA sequences from this sample encode an identical CDR3 as well.

This CDR3 has 11 amino acids. The ends were cut back, 8 bases at V and 5 bases at J, with 9 bases in the middle. From germline, CDR1 is MNHEY and CDR2 SVGAGI. This table comes from immunoSEQ multiplex PCR, and its TCRdb copy is limited to in-frame clones, with some not included. The sample comprises 950,000 to 1,100,000 clones, around 74% of which are singletons, and 1.4% to 1.5% rests with the top ten. The TCR was taken from a man aged 18 to 30 in good health. The chain employs TRBV6-5 and TRBJ2-5; D possibly corresponds to TRBD2 (6 bases). Material: memory CD4+ T cells sorted from blood. Subset meaning: CD45RA-negative fraction. Here the CDR3 DNA reads TGTGCCAGCCTCCGGGGGGAGACCCAGTACTTC. It encodes CASLRGETQYF.